The present T cell receptor beta chain was sequenced within a study of CD8+ T cells in alopecia areata. Study results and caveats: Sequenced scalp T cells also include alphabeta T cells resident in normal skin.

On this clone: Antigen unknown.

cDNA prepared by RNA extraction and subsequent reverse transcription served as the template for sequencing. TCRdb's copy holds only in-frame clones and misses some; the assay was immunoSEQ multiplex PCR. The data contain over 200,000 clones, around 62% of them singletons. The length of the CDR3 is 16 residues. V lost 0 bases and J lost 0, with 6 bases in between. The germline V gene has CDR1 MNHEY and CDR2 SVGAGI. Alopecia areata patients gave lesional scalp punch biopsies and peripheral blood samples. This clonotype was sampled from a human donor with alopecia areata. The rearrangement joins TRBV6-5 to TRBJ1-6; a possible D gene is TRBD1 (6 bases). The sequenced sample was CD4+ T cells sorted from blood, obtained at week 0. DNA of the CDR3: TGTGCCAGCAGTTACTCGACAGGCTCCTATAATTCACCCCTCCACTTT. This gives the protein CASSYSTGSYNSPLHF.